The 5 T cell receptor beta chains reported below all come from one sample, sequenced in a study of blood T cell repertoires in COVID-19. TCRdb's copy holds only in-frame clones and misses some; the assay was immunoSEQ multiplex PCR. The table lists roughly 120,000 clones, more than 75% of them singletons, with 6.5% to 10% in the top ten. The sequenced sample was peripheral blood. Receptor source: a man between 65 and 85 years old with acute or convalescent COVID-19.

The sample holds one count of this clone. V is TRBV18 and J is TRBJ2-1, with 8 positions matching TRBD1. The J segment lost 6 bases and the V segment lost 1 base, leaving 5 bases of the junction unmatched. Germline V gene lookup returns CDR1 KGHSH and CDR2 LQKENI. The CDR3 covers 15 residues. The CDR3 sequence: CASSPQTGAFNEQFF. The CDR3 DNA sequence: TGTGCCAGCTCACCACAGACAGGGGCCTTCAATGAGCAGTTCTTC.

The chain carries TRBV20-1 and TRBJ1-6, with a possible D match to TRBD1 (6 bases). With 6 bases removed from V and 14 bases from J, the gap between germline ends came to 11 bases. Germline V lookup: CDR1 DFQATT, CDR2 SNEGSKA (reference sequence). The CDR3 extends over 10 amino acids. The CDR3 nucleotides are TGCAGTGCCCGTGGGGGCACCCTCCACTTT. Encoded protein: CSARGGTLHF.

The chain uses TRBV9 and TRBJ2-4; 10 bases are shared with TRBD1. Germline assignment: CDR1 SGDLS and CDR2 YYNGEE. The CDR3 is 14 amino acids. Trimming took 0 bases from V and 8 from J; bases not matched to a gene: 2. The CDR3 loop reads CASSVGQGAYIQYF. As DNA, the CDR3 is TGTGCCAGCAGCGTAGGACAGGGGGCGTACATTCAGTACTTC.

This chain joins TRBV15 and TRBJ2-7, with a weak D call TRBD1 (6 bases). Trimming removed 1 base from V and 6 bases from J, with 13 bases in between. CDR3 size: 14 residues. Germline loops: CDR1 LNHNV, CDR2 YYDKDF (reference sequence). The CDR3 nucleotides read TGTGCCACCAGCAGAGCACGGGACACTGGCGAGCAGTACTTC. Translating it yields CATSRARDTGEQYF.

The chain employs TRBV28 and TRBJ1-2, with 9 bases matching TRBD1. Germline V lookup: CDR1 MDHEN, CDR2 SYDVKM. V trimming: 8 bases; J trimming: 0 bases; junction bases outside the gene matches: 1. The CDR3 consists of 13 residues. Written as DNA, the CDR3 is TGTGCCAGCCGGGACAGGGCTAACTATGGCTACACCTTC. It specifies CASRDRANYGYTF.